These T cell receptor beta chains were read from a single sample in a study of OX40 agonist ivuxolimab in advanced cancers. TCRdb keeps only in-frame clones here, not all; method: immunoSEQ multiplex PCR. This sample has under 50,000 clones, with approximately 83% found just once. This specimen consisted of CD4+ or CD8+ T cells sorted from blood, obtained in a trial of the OX40 agonist ivuxolimab. The source of these receptors is an adult with an advanced solid tumor such as melanoma, head and neck, liver or kidney cancer. CDR3s include the opening cysteine and the closing phenylalanine or tryptophan. D genes are given only for firm matches. Size tells how often a clone was seen (once, few, many) or the class of an expanded clone, and some rows leave it out.

v_call	d_call	clone_size	j_call	cdr3_aa	cdr3_nt
TRBV7-7	NA	NA	TRBJ2-7	CASSLVSYEQYF	TGTGCCAGCAGCTTAGTAAGCTACGAGCAGTACTTC
TRBV6-1	TRBD1	NA	TRBJ2-5	CASSEAERDRAHQETQYF	TGTGCCAGCAGTGAAGCCGAGCGGGACAGGGCCCACCAAGAGACCCAGTACTTC
TRBV20-1	NA	NA	TRBJ1-1	CSARSNTEAFF	TGCAGTGCTAGAAGCAACACTGAAGCTTTCTTT
TRBV27	NA	once	TRBJ1-1	CASSLLGGLNTEAFF	TGTGCCAGCAGTTTATTGGGGGGGCTTAACACTGAAGCTTTCTTT
TRBV19	TRBD2	few	TRBJ2-7	CASRLAGYEGLYEQYF	TGTGCCAGTAGACTAGCGGGATACGAGGGACTTTACGAGCAGTACTTC
TRBV9	NA	NA	TRBJ1-1	CASSYMNTEAFF	TGTGCCAGCAGTTACATGAACACTGAAGCTTTCTTT
TRBV19	NA	NA	TRBJ2-3	CASSILLNTDTQYF	TGTGCCAGTAGTATATTACTAAACACAGATACGCAGTATTTT
TRBV7-9	NA	NA	TRBJ2-5	CASSLVGGAETQYF	TGTGCCAGCAGTCTAGTGGGGGGAGCAGAGACCCAGTACTTC
TRBV19	NA	NA	TRBJ1-1	CASSLSRVEAFF	TGTGCCAGTAGTTTATCCCGGGTTGAAGCTTTCTTT
TRBV13	NA	once	TRBJ1-2	CASSLSVSLGGYTF	TGTGCCAGCAGCCTCTCCGTGTCCTTGGGTGGCTACACCTTC
TRBV18	TRBD2	NA	TRBJ2-7	CASSESGGASYEQYF	TGTGCCAGCTCCGAATCGGGGGGGGCCTCCTACGAGCAGTACTTC
TRBV29-1	NA	NA	TRBJ1-1	CSPTANTEAFF	TGCAGCCCCACGGCGAACACTGAAGCTTTCTTT
TRBV7-2	TRBD1	NA	TRBJ2-7	CASSLGVQGAYEQYF	TGTGCCAGCAGCTTAGGGGTCCAGGGGGCCTACGAGCAGTACTTC
TRBV27	NA	NA	TRBJ1-1	CASRISRDTEAFF	TGTGCCAGCAGAATTTCCCGGGACACTGAAGCTTTCTTT
TRBV27	TRBD2	NA	TRBJ2-4	CASHPTGGPIGIQYF	TGTGCCAGCCATCCCACGGGAGGGCCGATTGGCATTCAGTACTTC
TRBV9	NA	NA	TRBJ1-2	CASSATTEGLRGGYTF	TGTGCCAGCAGCGCAACAACGGAGGGCTTAAGGGGCGGCTACACCTTC
TRBV7-9	NA	once	TRBJ2-3	CASSLFTFGSTDTQYF	TGTGCCAGCAGCTTATTCACATTTGGAAGCACAGATACGCAGTATTTT
TRBV6-6	TRBD2	NA	TRBJ2-7	CASSPTSGIYEQYF	TGTGCCAGCAGTCCGACTAGCGGGATCTACGAGCAGTACTTC
TRBV7-2	NA	NA	TRBJ1-6	CASSSFSEGLSYNSPLHF	TGTGCCAGCAGCTCTTTTTCGGAGGGACTCTCCTATAATTCACCCCTCCACTTT
TRBV4-1	TRBD1	once	TRBJ1-2	CASSHRRQGLGYTF	TGCGCCAGCAGCCACCGGAGACAGGGTTTAGGCTACACCTTC
TRBV27	TRBD2	NA	TRBJ2-1	CASNGPGLAAYNEQFF	TGTGCCAGCAACGGCCCGGGACTAGCGGCCTACAATGAGCAGTTCTTC
TRBV7-9	NA	NA	TRBJ2-1	CASSLAVGDDEQFF	TGTGCCAGTAGCTTAGCCGTGGGAGACGATGAGCAGTTCTTC
TRBV6-4	NA	NA	TRBJ2-7	CASSDSRPEQYF	TGTGCCAGCAGTGACTCTAGACCCGAGCAGTACTTC
TRBV4-2	NA	NA	TRBJ1-1	CASSQGVNTEAFF	TGTGCCAGCAGCCAAGGGGTAAACACTGAAGCTTTCTTT
TRBV7-8	TRBD2	NA	TRBJ2-5	CASSLGPAGREETQYF	TGTGCCAGCAGCTTAGGTCCAGCGGGGAGGGAAGAGACCCAGTACTTC
TRBV5-1	TRBD1	NA	TRBJ1-2	CASSLGDSFYGYTF	TGCGCCAGCAGCTTGGGGGACAGCTTCTATGGCTACACCTTC